The TCR beta chain described here comes from a study of blood T cells in healthy people across ages. CDR1 is SQVTM and CDR2 is ANQGSEA in the germline V gene. The CDR3 extends over 11 amino acids. Trimming shortened V by 6 bases and J by 8 bases, and 13 bases separated the two germline ends. The draw of peripheral blood yielded ten milliliters from each donor. It was with a sample-barcoded 5' primer and a J-beta primer mix that a second PCR of about 7 to 12 cycles was run. TCRdb independently ran MiXCR on the 5' RACE reads; one entry per CDR3 protein. The sample has around 400,000 distinct CDR3 sequences; about 55% are singletons.

This chain uses TRBV29-1 with TRBJ1-2; D not certain. Sequencing was done on a sample of blood. This receptor was obtained from a man in his fifties or sixties in good health. CDR3 sequence reads: CSVVNRRGYTF. The CDR3 nucleotides are TGCAGCGTCGTCAATCGTAGGGGCTACACCTTC.